A selection of T cell receptor beta chains follows, all from one sample in a study of spatial heterogeneity in lung cancer. TCRdb recomputed calls from the 5' RACE reads with MiXCR, one row per CDR3 protein. The sample consists of under 25,000 distinct CDR3 sequences, around 5.8% of them appearing once. The source was PBMCs, collected at surgery. These receptors were obtained from a male donor with early-stage non-small cell lung cancer. The CDR3 runs from the conserved cysteine through the conserved F or W. A D gene is named only where the DNA matches it firmly. Rows give clone size only sometimes, using once, few, many, or a class for an expanded clone.

length	V	D	size	J	DNA	CDR3
15	TRBV7-3	NA	many	TRBJ2-7	TGTGCCAGCAGCTTAACGGGGGGACAGAACTACGAGCAGTACTTC	CASSLTGGQNYEQYF
13	TRBV28	TRBD2	medium-sized	TRBJ2-2	TGTGCCAGCAGAAGTAGCGGGACCGGGGAGCTGTTTTTT	CASRSSGTGELFF
13	TRBV29-1	TRBD1	many	TRBJ1-1	TGCAGCGGCGACAGGGGGCAGAACACTGAAGCTTTCTTT	CSGDRGQNTEAFF
15	TRBV24-1	NA	many	TRBJ2-1	TGTGCCACCAGTGATCCCTCGGCCAAGCCCAATGAGCAGTTCTTC	CATSDPSAKPNEQFF
15	TRBV18	NA	many	TRBJ2-5	TGTGCCAGCTCACCAGGGCTACGGAACCAAGAGACCCAGTACTTC	CASSPGLRNQETQYF
15	TRBV18	NA	many	TRBJ1-6	TGTGCCAGCTCACCACGCAGGGAACGAAATTCACCCCTCCACTTT	CASSPRRERNSPLHF
16	TRBV2	NA	NA	TRBJ2-1	TGTGCCAGCAGCCCGGACAGCGGCGGACTTTACAATGAGCAGTTCTTC	CASSPDSGGLYNEQFF
15	TRBV7-6	TRBD1	many	TRBJ2-2	TGTGCCAGCAGCTCAACAGGGGTTGAGGCCGGGGAGCTGTTTTTT	CASSSTGVEAGELFF
11	TRBV13	NA	many	TRBJ2-1	TGTGCCAGCAGAAAGGGGCCAGTAGTTTTCTTC	CASRKGPVVFF
16	TRBV5-1	NA	many	TRBJ1-6	TGCGCCAGCAGCTTGGCCTTGGCGTCCTCAGGTTCACCCCTCCACTTT	CASSLALASSGSPLHF
13	TRBV20-1	NA	many	TRBJ2-2	TGCAGTGCTAGACCGAGGCGCACCGGGGAGCTGTTTTTT	CSARPRRTGELFF
13	TRBV25-1	NA	NA	TRBJ1-1	TGTGCCAGCTCAGGGGCCTCTTATCCTGAAGCTTTCTTT	CASSGASYPEAFF
15	TRBV7-9	NA	many	TRBJ1-1	TGTGCCAGCAGCTTAGTCGGGGGGCGAAACACTGAAGCTTTCTTT	CASSLVGGRNTEAFF
12	TRBV29-1	NA	many	TRBJ2-2	TGCAGCGTTGACCGAAACACCGGGGAGCTGTTTTTT	CSVDRNTGELFF
16	TRBV19	TRBD1	few	TRBJ2-1	TGTGCCAGTAGAAGGGACGGGACAGGTACTTACAATGAGCAGTTCTTC	CASRRDGTGTYNEQFF
11	TRBV15	NA	many	TRBJ2-1	TGTGCCACTAGCGGATACAATGAGCAGTTCTTC	CATSGYNEQFF
12	TRBV7-7	NA	many	TRBJ2-5	TGTGCTAGCAGTCCCATGACGGAGACCCAGTACTTC	CASSPMTETQYF